A single sample gave rise to the 28 T cell receptor beta chains below, sequenced in a study of cytomegalovirus exposure and HLA in healthy donors. The PCR contained 60 Vbeta and 13 Jbeta primers. Data came from immunoSEQ multiplex PCR; TCRdb stores just in-frame clones and leaves some out. Of about 82,000 clones listed, 90% are singletons. The sequencing input was PBMCs. The receptors were gathered from a man younger than 35 in good health and CMV-seronegative.

The chain has TRBV7-9 and TRBJ2-1; the match to TRBD2 covers 9 bases. V shed 4 bases and J 6 bases; nucleotides not matched to a gene: 10. Germline V gene data show CDR1 as SEHNR and CDR2 as FQNEAQ (reference sequence). The CDR3 covers 16 residues. The CDR3 loop reads CASSSGGAGGLNEQFF. The CDR3 coding sequence is TGTGCCAGCAGCTCCGGGGGAGCGGGAGGACTCAATGAGCAGTTCTTC.

V usage is TRBV2 and J usage is TRBJ2-7; 13 bases map to TRBD2. J gave up 1 base and V 6 bases, and 12 bases lay outside the gene matches. The CDR3 loop spans 18 amino acids. CDR1 is SNHLY, CDR2 FYNNEI, per germline. CDR3 amino acids: CASRGVGPLAGGSYEQYF. The CDR3 DNA follows: TGTGCCAGCAGGGGAGTGGGTCCACTAGCGGGAGGGTCCTACGAGCAGTACTTC.

The V and J genes are TRBV5-6 and TRBJ1-2, with D unresolved. V lost 4 bases, J lost 8 bases, and 12 bases lay in between. Germline V gives CDR1 SGHDT, CDR2 YYEEEE. The CDR3 runs 12 residues. CDR3 amino acids: CASSPTDRGYTF. The DNA of the CDR3 is TGTGCCAGCAGCCCCACAGATCGGGGCTACACCTTC.

This chain connects TRBV7-8 to TRBJ2-1; TRBD2 matches at 7 bases. V lost 5 bases and J lost 4; bases outside the gene matches: 5. This CDR3 spans 14 amino acids. Germline V gives CDR1 SGHVS, CDR2 FQNEAQ. CDR3 loop: CASSRLADYNEQFF. As DNA, the CDR3 is TGTGCCAGCAGCCGCCTAGCGGATTACAATGAGCAGTTCTTC.

The chain links TRBV29-1 to TRBJ2-7; TRBD1 aligns across 8 bases. This CDR3 region has 13 residues. The junction had 2 bases not matched to a gene; V was cut back by 1 base and J by 3 bases. Germline CDR1 SQVTM, CDR2 ANQGSEA. The DNA of the CDR3 is TGCAGCGTTGAAGGGACAGGGCTCTACGAGCAGTACTTC. This encodes CSVEGTGLYEQYF.

This sequence joins TRBV29-1 and TRBJ2-2; a possible D gene is TRBD2 (5 bases). V lost 7 bases and J lost 7, with 10 bases in between. This CDR3 has 11 amino acids. CDR1 is SQVTM, CDR2 ANQGSEA, per germline. The CDR3 DNA reads TGCAGCGCGTCCGAGGGCGGGGAGCTGTTTTTT. Amino acid sequence: CSASEGGELFF.

This chain joins TRBV6-5 and TRBJ2-7; the match to TRBD1 covers 9 bases. J lost 5 bases, V lost 4 bases, and 9 bases had no gene match. Per germline, CDR1 MNHEY and CDR2 SVGAGI. The CDR3 loop spans 15 amino acids. The CDR3 is CASSSPGTGRNEQYF. CDR3 coding DNA: TGTGCCAGCAGTTCCCCCGGGACAGGGAGAAACGAGCAGTACTTC.

This chain links TRBV27 with TRBJ2-1; D may be TRBD1 (5 bases). V lost 3 bases to trimming and J lost 7 bases, with 7 bases between them. CDR1 and CDR2 (germline): MNHEY, SMNVEV (reference sequence). The CDR3 runs 12 residues. CDR3 amino acids: CASSLKGNEQFF. DNA of the CDR3: TGTGCCAGCAGTTTGAAGGGGAATGAGCAGTTCTTC.

This clone was seen a single time. The chain has TRBV6-4 and TRBJ1-1, with 8 positions matching TRBD1. Germline CDR1 and CDR2: MRHNA and SNTAGT. V was clipped by 6 bases and J by 7 bases; unmatched bases: 13. The length of the CDR3 is 15 residues. CDR3 DNA sequence: TGTGCCAGCAGAAGAGACAGGGGCTCGGAACATGAAGCTTTCTTT. It translates to CASRRDRGSEHEAFF.

The chain has TRBV5-1 and TRBJ1-1; D gene ambiguous. The CDR3 contains 16 residues. The germline CDR1 and CDR2 sequences are SGHRS and YFSETQ. The V gene lost 5 bases and the J gene lost 1 base, with 18 bases spanning the gap. CDR3 loop: CASRYRGEIPNTEAFF. DNA for the CDR3: TGCGCCAGCAGATACCGCGGGGAAATACCGAACACTGAAGCTTTCTTT. Using reference TRBV5-1 and TRBJ1-1 for the parts outside the CDR3, the full variable domain is KAGVTQTPRYLIKTRGQQVTLSCSPISGHRSVSWYQQTPGQGLQFLFEYFSETQRNKGNFPGRFSGRQFSNSRSEMNVSTLELGDSALYLCASRYRGEIPNTEAFFGQGTRLTVV.

The chain is built from TRBV30 and TRBJ1-6; D is uncertain. The germline V and J ends were trimmed by 0 bases and 5 bases, with 11 bases remaining between them. Germline V CDR1 and CDR2: GTSNPN, SVGIG (reference sequence). This CDR3 is 15 amino acids long. CDR3: CAWSVDGRNNSPLHF. CDR3 nucleotides: TGTGCCTGGAGTGTAGATGGCAGGAATAATTCACCCCTCCACTTT.

The chain recombines TRBV9 with TRBJ2-1; TRBD2 matches at 12 bases. Per the germline V gene, CDR1 is SGDLS and CDR2 is YYNGEE. J was trimmed by 6 bases and V by 3 bases; bases with no gene match: 1. This CDR3 has 14 residues. The CDR3 region has the DNA TGTGCCAGCAGCGGACTAGCGGGGGCCAATGAGCAGTTCTTC. This codes for CASSGLAGANEQFF.

This clone was counted once. The V and J genes are TRBV11-1 and TRBJ2-3; no reliable D call. Trimming stripped 2 bases from V and 5 bases from J, with 8 bases between. The germline CDR1 and CDR2 sequences are SGHAT and FQDESV (reference sequence). There are 13 residues in the CDR3. CDR3 coding DNA: TGTGCCAGCAGCTTAAGTCCGGGAGATACGCAGTATTTT. Translating gives CASSLSPGDTQYF.

The genes are TRBV15 and TRBJ2-2; 10 nucleotides align to TRBD1. Germline V gene lookup returns CDR1 LNHNV and CDR2 YYDKDF (reference sequence). Trimming removed 3 bases from V and 4 bases from J; junction bases left unmatched: 2. The CDR3 sequence is 15 residues long. CDR3 coding DNA: TGTGCCACCAGCAGGGGACAGGGGTCCACCGGGGAGCTGTTTTTT. Translated, it gives CATSRGQGSTGELFF.

J is TRBJ2-7 and V is TRBV19, with D possibly matching TRBD1 (6 bases). V was clipped by 5 bases and J by 4 bases, with 9 bases between them. Germline V gives CDR1 LNHDA, CDR2 SQIVND (reference sequence). The CDR3 runs to 12 residues. The CDR3 DNA reads TGTGCCAGTAGTGGACAGCCGTACGAGCAGTACTTC. It codes for CASSGQPYEQYF.

This chain joins TRBV5-1 and TRBJ1-4; D gene ambiguous. CDR3 length: 14 amino acids. V lost 1 base to trimming and J lost 6 bases, with 10 bases between them. Germline loops: CDR1 SGHRS, CDR2 YFSETQ. The CDR3, as DNA: TGCGCCAGCAGCTTGACGGGGAATGATGAAAAACTGTTTTTT. Amino acid sequence: CASSLTGNDEKLFF.

Only one count was recorded for this clone. The V call is TRBV20-1, the J call TRBJ2-5; D is uncertain. Germline loops: CDR1 DFQATT, CDR2 SNEGSKA (reference sequence). The V end was cut by 6 bases, the J end by 4 bases, with 9 bases between. CDR3 length: 11 amino acids. This CDR3 reads CSAHRAETQYF. The CDR3 region has the DNA TGCAGTGCCCACAGAGCAGAGACCCAGTACTTC.

About this clone: Mismatch with germline at one junction end may stem from a read error. The chain links TRBV7-9 to TRBJ2-7; D gene uncertain. This CDR3 has 13 amino acids. The germline V gene has CDR1 SEHNR and CDR2 FQNEAQ (reference sequence). The CDR3 sequence is CSSSLGLAYEQYF. As DNA, the CDR3 is TGTTCCAGCAGCTTAGGGTTAGCTTACGAGCAGTACTTC. The full variable domain, its missing parts supplied by reference TRBV7-9 and TRBJ2-7, is DTGVSQNPRHKITKRGQNVTFRCDPISEHNRLYWYRQTLGQGPEFLTYFQNEAQLEKSRLLSDRFSAERPKGSFSTLEIQRTEQGDSAMYLCSSSLGLAYEQYFGPGTRLTVT.

The chain uses TRBV5-5 and TRBJ2-1, with 9 bases fitting TRBD1. This CDR3 is built from 15 residues. V shed 6 bases, J shed 5 bases, and the junction held 9 bases outside the gene matches. Germline V lookup: CDR1 SGHKS, CDR2 YYEKEE (reference sequence). The CDR3 DNA sequence: TGTGCCAGCACCCCCGGGGACAGGGTTGACAATGAGCAGTTCTTC. Protein product: CASTPGDRVDNEQFF.

V usage is TRBV29-1 and J usage is TRBJ2-1, with 11 bases that match TRBD2. The trim removed 5 bases at V and 0 bases at J, leaving 15 bases unmatched. This CDR3 region has 19 residues. Per the germline V gene, CDR1 is SQVTM and CDR2 is ANQGSEA. The CDR3 nucleotides read TGCAGCGTTCTCCCCGAAGGACTAGCGGGCCCATCCTCCTACAATGAGCAGTTCTTC. This translates into CSVLPEGLAGPSSYNEQFF.

The chain links TRBV27 to TRBJ2-7; TRBD1 is a possible D gene (6 bases). Germline CDR1 MNHEY, CDR2 SMNVEV (reference sequence). The CDR3 has 17 residues. Written as DNA, the CDR3 is TGTATGGGTAGTGGGGGCTCAACTGCTAAAAGACCCTACGAGCAGTACTTC. Translation gives CMGSGGSTAKRPYEQYF.

V gene TRBV29-1 combines with J gene TRBJ1-4; 7 positions agree with TRBD1. V shed 7 bases, J shed 0 bases, and the junction held 17 bases outside the gene matches. Germline loops: CDR1 SQVTM, CDR2 ANQGSEA. The CDR3 loop spans 18 amino acids. The chain's CDR3 is CSAQGEEGRAATNEKLFF. The CDR3, as DNA: TGCAGCGCCCAGGGGGAAGAGGGCAGAGCGGCAACTAATGAAAAACTGTTTTTT.

The rearrangement joins TRBV2 to TRBJ2-6; 9 nucleotides align to TRBD1. Losses at the gene ends were 6 bases for V and 0 bases for J; bases not matched to a gene: 6. Germline CDR1 SNHLY, CDR2 FYNNEI. The CDR3 length is 17 residues. DNA of the CDR3: TGTGCCAGCAGGTCACCGGGACAGGGCTCTGGGGCCAACGTCCTGACTTTC. This translates into CASRSPGQGSGANVLTF.

The chain combines TRBV7-3 with TRBJ2-1; possible D gene TRBD2, 6 bases. The germline V and J ends were trimmed by 0 bases and 3 bases, with 12 bases remaining between them. The CDR3 spans 16 residues. Per the germline V gene, CDR1 is SGHTA and CDR2 is FQGTGA. For the CDR3, the DNA is TGTGCCAGCAGCTTAACTGGGACGGGAGTCTACAATGAGCAGTTCTTC. It translates to CASSLTGTGVYNEQFF. Complete variable domain (other parts from reference TRBV7-3 and TRBJ2-1): GAGVSQTPSNKVTEKGKYVELRCDPISGHTALYWYRQSLGQGPEFLIYFQGTGAADDSGLPNDRFFAVRPEGSVSTLKIQRTERGDSAVYLCASSLTGTGVYNEQFFGPGTRLTVL.

The chain joins TRBV28 to TRBJ1-5, with D possibly TRBD1 on 5 matching bases. Trimming shortened V by 6 bases and J by 7 bases, and 19 bases separated the two germline ends. This CDR3 has 15 residues. Germline V lookup: CDR1 MDHEN, CDR2 SYDVKM. The CDR3: CASSPPRGVGQPQHF. CDR3 nucleotides: TGTGCCAGCAGCCCCCCTCGGGGGGTGGGACAGCCCCAGCATTTT.

The chain has TRBV4-3 and TRBJ2-5; 10 bases are shared with TRBD2. V shed 1 base, J shed 4 bases, and the junction held 9 bases outside the gene matches. The CDR3 contains 17 residues. The germline CDR1 and CDR2 sequences are LGHNA and YSLEER. The DNA of the CDR3 is TGCGCCAGCAGCCAAGCAGCTAGCGGGAGTAGGGTAGAGACCCAGTACTTC. This translates into CASSQAASGSRVETQYF.

J is TRBJ2-5 and V is TRBV5-1; 8 nucleotides line up with TRBD2. Per the germline V gene, CDR1 is SGHRS and CDR2 is YFSETQ. The CDR3 sequence is 16 residues long. The V and J ends lost 7 bases and 4 bases, in that order; junction bases with no gene match: 15. The CDR3 DNA reads as TGCGCCAGCCTGAGGTCGGTAAGCGGGGGACCAGAGACCCAGTACTTC. Its protein product is CASLRSVSGGPETQYF.

This chain joins TRBV20-1 and TRBJ2-1; possibly TRBD2 for D (5 bases). V was shortened by 7 bases and J by 6 bases, with 10 bases between the two germline ends. This CDR3 has 11 amino acids. The germline V gene has CDR1 DFQATT and CDR2 SNEGSKA (reference sequence). The CDR3 reads CSVTRANEQFF. The DNA of the CDR3 is TGCAGTGTTACGAGGGCCAATGAGCAGTTCTTC.